This T cell receptor beta chain emerged from a study of patients and donors after allogeneic stem cell transplantation. J was trimmed by 3 bases and V by 4 bases; bases with no gene match: 4. The CDR3 has 14 amino acids. CDR1 is SQVTM, CDR2 ANQGSEA, per germline. TCRdb reanalysed the RT-PCR reads using MiXCR and keeps one entry per CDR3 protein. The sample includes 100,000 to 120,000 distinct CDR3 sequences, over 30% seen only once; the top ten take under 30%. Sequences were obtained from blood, either unsorted or a sorted T cell fraction (not recorded which). The chain recombines TRBV29-1 with TRBJ2-1; 9 nucleotides match TRBD1. The receptor was derived from a human donor who was either an allogeneic HSCT recipient or a stem cell or donor lymphocyte infusion donor (not recorded which). It is not recorded whose cells these are; they may come from a transplant donor. The CDR3: CSVGPGQGYNEQFF. The CDR3 DNA follows: TGCAGCGTTGGTCCGGGACAGGGCTACAATGAGCAGTTCTTC.